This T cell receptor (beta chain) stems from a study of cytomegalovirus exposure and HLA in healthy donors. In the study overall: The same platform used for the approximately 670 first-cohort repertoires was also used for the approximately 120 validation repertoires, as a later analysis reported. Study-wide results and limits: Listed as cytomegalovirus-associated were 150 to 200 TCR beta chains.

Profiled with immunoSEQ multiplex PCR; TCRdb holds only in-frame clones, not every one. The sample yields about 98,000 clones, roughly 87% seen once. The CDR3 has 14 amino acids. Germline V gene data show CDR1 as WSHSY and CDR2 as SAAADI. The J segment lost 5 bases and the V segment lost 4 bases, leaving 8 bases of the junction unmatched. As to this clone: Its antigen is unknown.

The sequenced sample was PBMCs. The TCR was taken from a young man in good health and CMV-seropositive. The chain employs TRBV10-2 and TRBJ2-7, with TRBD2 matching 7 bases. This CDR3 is CASSGVTSRNEQYF. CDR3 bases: TGCGCCAGCAGTGGAGTGACTAGCAGGAACGAGCAGTACTTC.